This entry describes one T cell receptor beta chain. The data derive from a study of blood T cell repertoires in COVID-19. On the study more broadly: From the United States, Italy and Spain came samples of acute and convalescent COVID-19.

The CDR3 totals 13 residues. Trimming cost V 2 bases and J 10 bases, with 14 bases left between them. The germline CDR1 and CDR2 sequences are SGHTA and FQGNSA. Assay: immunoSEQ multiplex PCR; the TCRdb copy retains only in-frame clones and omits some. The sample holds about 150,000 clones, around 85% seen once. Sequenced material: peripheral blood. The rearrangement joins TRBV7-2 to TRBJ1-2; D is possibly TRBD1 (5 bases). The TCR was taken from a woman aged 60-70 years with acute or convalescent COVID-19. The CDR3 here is CASSLQGGRVYTF. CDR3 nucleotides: TGTGCCAGCAGCTTACAGGGAGGTAGAGTCTACACCTTC.